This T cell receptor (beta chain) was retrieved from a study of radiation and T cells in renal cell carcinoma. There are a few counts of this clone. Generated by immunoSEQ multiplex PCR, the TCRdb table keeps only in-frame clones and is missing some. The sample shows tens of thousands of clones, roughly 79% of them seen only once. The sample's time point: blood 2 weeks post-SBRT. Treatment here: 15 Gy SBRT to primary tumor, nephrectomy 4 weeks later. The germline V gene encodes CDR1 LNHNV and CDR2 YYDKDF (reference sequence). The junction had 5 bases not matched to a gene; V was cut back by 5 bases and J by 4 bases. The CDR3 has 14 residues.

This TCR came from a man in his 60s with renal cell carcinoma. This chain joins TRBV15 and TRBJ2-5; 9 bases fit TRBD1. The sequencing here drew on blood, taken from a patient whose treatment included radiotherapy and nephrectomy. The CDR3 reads CATSLDRGGETQYF. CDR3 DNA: TGTGCCACCAGCTTGGACAGGGGTGGAGAGACCCAGTACTTC.